These T cell receptor beta chains were read from a single sample in a study of beta chain features in type 1 diabetes. Generated by immunoSEQ multiplex PCR, the TCRdb table keeps only in-frame clones and is missing some. This table has hundreds of thousands of clones, roughly an eighth appearing once. Input material: naive CD4+ T cells from blood. The receptors derive from a man between 18 and 29 years old with type 1 diabetes. The CDR3 runs from the conserved cysteine through the conserved F or W. A D gene is named only where the DNA matches it firmly. The size field is filled for only some rows; it gives once, few, many or a size class.

>15|.|TRBJ2-2|.|TRBV11-3
TGTGCCAGCAGCCCAGAGCTGGGGCGCACCGGGGAGCTGTTTTTT
CASSPELGRTGELFF
>13|.|TRBJ1-2|few|TRBV7-2
TGTGCCAGCAGCTTGGAGGGCCAATATGGCTACACCTTC
CASSLEGQYGYTF
>12|.|TRBJ2-5|few|TRBV30
TGTGCCTGGAGTGTACGGTGGGAGACCCAGTACTTC
CAWSVRWETQYF
>13|.|TRBJ2-3|.|TRBV30
TGTGCCTGGAGGAGTCGGAGCACAGATACGCAGTATTTT
CAWRSRSTDTQYF
>11|.|TRBJ2-1|few|TRBV5-7
TGTGCCAGCAGCCAGCATCATGAGCAGTTCTTC
CASSQHHEQFF
>15|.|TRBJ2-3|few|TRBV7-9
TGTGCCAGCAGCTTCCCCGGGTCGGGCACAGATACGCAGTATTTT
CASSFPGSGTDTQYF
>14|.|TRBJ2-5|few|TRBV6-5
TGTGCCAGCAGTTACGACGTACCTCTGGAGACCCAGTACTTC
CASSYDVPLETQYF
>13|.|TRBJ2-5|few|TRBV6-1
TGTGCCTGCGAGAGGACCTACCAAGAGACCCAGTACTTC
CACERTYQETQYF
>11|.|TRBJ1-3|.|TRBV30
TGTGCCTGGAGTCCTGGTGACACCATATATTTT
CAWSPGDTIYF
>13|.|TRBJ2-5|few|TRBV28
TGTGCCAGTGGCGAGGGGCGACAAGAGACCCAGTACTTC
CASGEGRQETQYF
>11|.|TRBJ1-5|.|TRBV20-1
TGCAGTGCCACTTCGAGCCAGCCCCAGCATTTT
CSATSSQPQHF
>14|.|TRBJ2-5|few|TRBV30
TGTGCCTGGAGTGTAGGGACAAGACAAGAGACCCAGTACTTC
CAWSVGTRQETQYF
>16|TRBD1|TRBJ1-3|.|TRBV10-2
TGCGCCAGCAGTGATAGACAGGGTTCCTCTGGAAACACCATATATTTT
CASSDRQGSSGNTIYF
>18|.|TRBJ1-5|.|TRBV28
TGTGCCAGCTCCCTCCGTCCAGAAATGTTTGGGAGAAATCAGCCCCAGCATTTT
CASSLRPEMFGRNQPQHF
>14|.|TRBJ1-1|.|TRBV5-4
TGTGCCAGCAGCTTGGCGGGGATGAACACTGAAGCTTTCTTT
CASSLAGMNTEAFF
>15|.|TRBJ2-1|.|TRBV7-9
TGTGCCAGCAGCTTAGACGGCGGGGCCCTGAATGAGCAGTTCTTC
CASSLDGGALNEQFF
>14|.|TRBJ2-3|few|TRBV13
TGTGCCAGCAGCTTATCCCCTAGCACAGATACGCAGTATTTT
CASSLSPSTDTQYF
>12|.|TRBJ2-7|few|TRBV7-2
TGTGCCAGCAGCCTGGACCTCTGGGCGCAGTACTTC
CASSLDLWAQYF
>17|TRBD2|TRBJ2-3|.|TRBV7-6
TGTGCCAGCAGCTTAGTCTGGGCGGGAGGGCCGACAGATACGCAGTATTTT
CASSLVWAGGPTDTQYF
>15|.|TRBJ1-4|few|TRBV6-5
TGTGCCAGCAGTTACTCGAGGACAACTAATGAAAAACTGTTTTTT
CASSYSRTTNEKLFF
>15|.|TRBJ2-1|.|TRBV5-1
TGCGCCAGCAGCCAAGACTCGAGCTCCTACAATGAGCAGTTCTTC
CASSQDSSSYNEQFF
>13|.|TRBJ1-1|few|TRBV9
TGTGCCAGCCGCGGGGGTTTAGGCACTGAAGCTTTCTTT
CASRGGLGTEAFF
>16|.|TRBJ2-7|few|TRBV4-2
TGTGCCAGCAGCCAGGCTCTCGGGTTGGGTCCCTACGAGCAGTACTTC
CASSQALGLGPYEQYF
>14|.|TRBJ2-3|.|TRBV30
TGTGCCTGGAGTGGCGGCGGTAGCACAGATACGCAGTATTTT
CAWSGGGSTDTQYF
>15|.|TRBJ2-2|few|TRBV27
TGTGCCAGCCTTCAGCTTCCCGCGAACACCGGGGAGCTGTTTTTT
CASLQLPANTGELFF
>14|.|TRBJ1-4|.|TRBV9
TGTGCCAGCAGCGCCAGGGTAAGGGGTGAAAAACTGTTTTTT
CASSARVRGEKLFF
>17|TRBD2|TRBJ2-1|.|TRBV30
TGTGCCTGGAGTGCCCCGCGGGGACTAGCGACGGACCATGAGCAGTTCTTC
CAWSAPRGLATDHEQFF
>15|.|TRBJ1-5|few|TRBV7-2
TGTGCCAGCAGCTTAGTGGGGGGAGGCAATCAGCCCCAGCATTTT
CASSLVGGGNQPQHF
>15|.|TRBJ1-4|few|TRBV18
TGTGCCAGCTCCCCGACAGCTGCAACTAATGAAAAACTGTTTTTT
CASSPTAATNEKLFF
>15|.|TRBJ2-7|few|TRBV6-5
TGTGCCAGTGGTGAGGACTCCGGACACATCTACGAGCAGTACTTC
CASGEDSGHIYEQYF
>19|.|TRBJ2-6|.|TRBV4-3
TGCGCCAGCAGCCACCGTACGACAGTAACGCTCTCTGGGGCCAACGTCCTGACTTTC
CASSHRTTVTLSGANVLTF
>15|.|TRBJ2-2|few|TRBV6-1
TGTGCCAGCAGTGAATATGGAGGGAGCACCGGGGAGCTGTTTTTT
CASSEYGGSTGELFF
>13|.|TRBJ2-1|few|TRBV30
TGTGCCTGGAGTGTACGGGGGGCGGATGAGCAGTTCTTC
CAWSVRGADEQFF
>15|.|TRBJ2-4|few|TRBV4-1
TGCGCCAGCAGCCAGACAGTTATAGCCAAAAACATTCAGTACTTC
CASSQTVIAKNIQYF
>15|TRBD2|TRBJ2-5|.|TRBV7-9
TGTGCCAGCAGCCCGGGACTAGCGGGAGTGGAGACCCAGTACTTC
CASSPGLAGVETQYF
>14|.|TRBJ1-2|.|TRBV5-1
TGCGCCAGCAGCTTCCCCCAGGATGTAAGGGGCTACACCTTC
CASSFPQDVRGYTF
>14|TRBD1|TRBJ1-1|.|TRBV29-1
TGCAGCGTTGCATTACAGGGGGGGAACACTGAAGCTTTCTTT
CSVALQGGNTEAFF
>15|TRBD2|TRBJ2-1|.|TRBV5-6
TGTGCCAGCAGCTTGTTTCTAGCGGGGGGCTTAGAGCAGTTCTTC
CASSLFLAGGLEQFF
>14|.|TRBJ2-7|few|TRBV7-9
TGTGCCAGCAGCTTATATCAGGGTTCCTACGAGCAGTACTTC
CASSLYQGSYEQYF
>15|TRBD1|TRBJ2-7|.|TRBV4-2
TGTGCCAGCAGCCGACCGGGACAGGGTCTCCACGAGCAGTACTTC
CASSRPGQGLHEQYF
>13|.|TRBJ1-1|.|TRBV4-1
TGCGCCAGCAGTCGCGCGAGGACAGTTGAAGCTTTCTTT
CASSRARTVEAFF
>14|.|TRBJ2-6|few|TRBV6-6
TGTGCCAGCAGTTTTGGGGGTGGGGCCAACGTCCTGACTTTC
CASSFGGGANVLTF
>17|TRBD2|TRBJ2-5|.|TRBV9
TGTGCCAGCAGCGTGGGGGGGACTAGCGGAGCCCAAGAGACCCAGTACTTC
CASSVGGTSGAQETQYF
>16|TRBD1|TRBJ2-7|few|TRBV30
TGTGCCTGGAGTGTACCCTTCAGGGGGAACGGGCACGAGCAGTACTTC
CAWSVPFRGNGHEQYF
>17|TRBD2|TRBJ2-7|.|TRBV5-1
TGCGCCAGCAGCTCAACTAGCGGGAGGGCCAGCTCCTACGAGCAGTACTTC
CASSSTSGRASSYEQYF
>13|TRBD2|TRBJ2-7|.|TRBV11-2
TGTGCCAGCGGTCTCTCGGGAGGCTACGAGCAGTACTTC
CASGLSGGYEQYF
>15|TRBD2|TRBJ2-7|.|TRBV7-2
TGTGCCAGCACCGACAGGACTAGCGGGGCATACGAGCAGTACTTC
CASTDRTSGAYEQYF
>15|.|TRBJ1-2|.|TRBV18
TGTGCCAGCTCACCACCGCCCCGGGGGGCTGCTGGCTACACCTTC
CASSPPPRGAAGYTF